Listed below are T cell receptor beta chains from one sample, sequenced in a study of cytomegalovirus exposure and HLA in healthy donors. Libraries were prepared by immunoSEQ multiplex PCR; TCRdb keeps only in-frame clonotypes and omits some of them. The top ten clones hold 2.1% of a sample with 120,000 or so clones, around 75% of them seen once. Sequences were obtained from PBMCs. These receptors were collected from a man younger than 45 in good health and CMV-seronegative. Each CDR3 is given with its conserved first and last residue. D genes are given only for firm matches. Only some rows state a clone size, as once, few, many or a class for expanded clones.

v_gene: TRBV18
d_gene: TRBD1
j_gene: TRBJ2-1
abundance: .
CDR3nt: TGTGCCAGCTCACCGGCCGGGACAGGGCTGTACAATGAGCAGTTCTTC
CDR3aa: CASSPAGTGLYNEQFF

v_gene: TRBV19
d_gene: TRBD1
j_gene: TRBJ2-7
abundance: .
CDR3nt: TGTGCCAGTAGTAAGGGGGCGAGCTACGAGCAGTACTTC
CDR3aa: CASSKGASYEQYF

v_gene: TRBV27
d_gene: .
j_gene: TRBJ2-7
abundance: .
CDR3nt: TGTGCCAGCAGCAAACAGGGCTTCTACGAGCAGTACTTC
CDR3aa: CASSKQGFYEQYF

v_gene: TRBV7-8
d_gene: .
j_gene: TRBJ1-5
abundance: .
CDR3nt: TGTGCCAGCAGCTTTAATCGGGTGCAGGGCCCCTACAATCAGCCCCAGCATTTT
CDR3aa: CASSFNRVQGPYNQPQHF

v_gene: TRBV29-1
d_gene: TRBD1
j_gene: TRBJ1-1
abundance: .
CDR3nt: TGCAGCGTGACAGGGGGCTGGGGTATGAACACTGAAGCTTTCTTT
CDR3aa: CSVTGGWGMNTEAFF

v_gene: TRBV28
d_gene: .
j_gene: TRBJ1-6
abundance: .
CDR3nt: TGTGCCAGCAGTTTAGGGGGAGGCTATAATTCACCCCTCCACTTT
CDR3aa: CASSLGGGYNSPLHF

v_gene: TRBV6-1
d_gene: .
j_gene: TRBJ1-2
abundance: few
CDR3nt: TGTGCCAGCACCCGAAGTGGGGGGGCGAGCTATGGCTACACCTTC
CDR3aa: CASTRSGGASYGYTF

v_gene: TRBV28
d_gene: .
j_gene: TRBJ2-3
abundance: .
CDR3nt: TGTGCCAGCAGTTTCCGAACAGGCGTTCGGACGCAGTATTTT
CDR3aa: CASSFRTGVRTQYF

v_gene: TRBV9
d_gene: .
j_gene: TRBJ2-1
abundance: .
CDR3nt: TGTGCCAGCAGCCCTAGGGAGTACAATGAGCAGTTCTTC
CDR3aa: CASSPREYNEQFF

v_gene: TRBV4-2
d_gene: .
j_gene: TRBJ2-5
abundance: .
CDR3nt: TGTGCCAGCAACGACCCTACAGGGTCCGAGACCCAGTACTTC
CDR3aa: CASNDPTGSETQYF

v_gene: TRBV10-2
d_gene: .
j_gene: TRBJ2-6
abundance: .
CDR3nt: TGCGCCAGCAGCACCCCGTACAGGGATCCCCTCTCTGGGGCCAACGTCCTGACTTTC
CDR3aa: CASSTPYRDPLSGANVLTF

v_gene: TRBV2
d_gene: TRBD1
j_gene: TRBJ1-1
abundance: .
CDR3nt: TGTGCCAGCAGGGACAGGGCTGACACTGAAGCTTTCTTT
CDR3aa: CASRDRADTEAFF

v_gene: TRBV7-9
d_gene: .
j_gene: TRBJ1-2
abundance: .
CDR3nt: TGTGCCAGCAGCTTGCGGCCGAATTATGGCTACACCTTC
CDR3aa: CASSLRPNYGYTF

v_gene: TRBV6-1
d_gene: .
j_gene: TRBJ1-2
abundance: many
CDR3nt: TGTGCCAGCAGTGAAGGGGTAGGGGAATGGACTAACTATGGCTACACCTTC
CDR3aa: CASSEGVGEWTNYGYTF

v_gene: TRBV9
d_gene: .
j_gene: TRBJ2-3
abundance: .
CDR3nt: TGTGCCAGCAGCCCACGGACTAACACAGATACGCAGTATTTT
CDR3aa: CASSPRTNTDTQYF

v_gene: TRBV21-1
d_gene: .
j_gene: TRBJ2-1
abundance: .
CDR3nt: TGTGCCAGCAGCAATAGTGGTAGCGGGGGACTCAATGAGCAGTTCTTC
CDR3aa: CASSNSGSGGLNEQFF

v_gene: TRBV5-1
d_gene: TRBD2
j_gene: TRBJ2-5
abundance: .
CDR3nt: TGCGCCAGCAGCACTGGGACTAGCGGGGGGGTACAAGAGACCCAGTACTTC
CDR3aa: CASSTGTSGGVQETQYF

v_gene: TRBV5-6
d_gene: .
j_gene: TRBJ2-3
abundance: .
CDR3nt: TGTGCCAGCAGCTTGACGACATCTTTGGTAGATACGCAGTATTTT
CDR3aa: CASSLTTSLVDTQYF

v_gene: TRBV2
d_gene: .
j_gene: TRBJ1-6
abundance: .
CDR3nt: TGTGCCAGCAGTGAAATAGGGGATAATTCACCCCTCCACTTT
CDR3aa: CASSEIGDNSPLHF

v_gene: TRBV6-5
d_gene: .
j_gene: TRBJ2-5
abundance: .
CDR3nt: TGTGCCAGCAGCGGACAGCAAGAGACCCAGTACTTC
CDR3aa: CASSGQQETQYF

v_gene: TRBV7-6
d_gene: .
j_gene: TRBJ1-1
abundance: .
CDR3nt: TGTGCCAGCAGCTTAGCGTATAACAGGAAGAACACTGAAGCTTTCTTT
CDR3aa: CASSLAYNRKNTEAFF

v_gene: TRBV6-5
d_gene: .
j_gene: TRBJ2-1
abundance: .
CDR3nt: TGTGCCAGCAGTTACCGGACGGAGGGCTACAATGAGCAGTTCTTC
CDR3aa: CASSYRTEGYNEQFF

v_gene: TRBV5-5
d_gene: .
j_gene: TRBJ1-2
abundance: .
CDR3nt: TGTGCCAGCAGCAACAACCAGGTGGGGGCAGGGGTAGGCGGCTACACCTTC
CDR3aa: CASSNNQVGAGVGGYTF

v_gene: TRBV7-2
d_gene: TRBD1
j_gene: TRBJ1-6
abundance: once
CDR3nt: TGTGCCAGCAGCCCCCAAGGGACAGGGACTTCACCCCTCCACTTT
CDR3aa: CASSPQGTGTSPLHF